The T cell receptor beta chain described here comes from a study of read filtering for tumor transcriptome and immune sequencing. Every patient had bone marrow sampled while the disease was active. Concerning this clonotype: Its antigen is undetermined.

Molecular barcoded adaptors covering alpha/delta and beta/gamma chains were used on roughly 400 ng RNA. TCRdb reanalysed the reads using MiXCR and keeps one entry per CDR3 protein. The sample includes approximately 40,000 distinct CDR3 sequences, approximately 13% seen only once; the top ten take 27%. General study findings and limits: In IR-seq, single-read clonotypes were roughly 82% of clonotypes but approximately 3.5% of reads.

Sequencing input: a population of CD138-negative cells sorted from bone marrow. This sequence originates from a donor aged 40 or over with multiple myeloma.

This CDR3 reads CSVVHIGGTGSNTQYF. DNA of the CDR3: TGCAGCGTTGTACATATAGGGGGGACAGGGTCAAATACGCAGTATTTT. The rearrangement uses TRBV29-1 and TRBJ2-3, with 9 bases that match TRBD1. This CDR3 is built from 16 residues. The germline V gene encodes CDR1 SQVTM and CDR2 ANQGSEA. The ends lost 4 bases at V and 7 bases at J; junction bases unmatched: 15.